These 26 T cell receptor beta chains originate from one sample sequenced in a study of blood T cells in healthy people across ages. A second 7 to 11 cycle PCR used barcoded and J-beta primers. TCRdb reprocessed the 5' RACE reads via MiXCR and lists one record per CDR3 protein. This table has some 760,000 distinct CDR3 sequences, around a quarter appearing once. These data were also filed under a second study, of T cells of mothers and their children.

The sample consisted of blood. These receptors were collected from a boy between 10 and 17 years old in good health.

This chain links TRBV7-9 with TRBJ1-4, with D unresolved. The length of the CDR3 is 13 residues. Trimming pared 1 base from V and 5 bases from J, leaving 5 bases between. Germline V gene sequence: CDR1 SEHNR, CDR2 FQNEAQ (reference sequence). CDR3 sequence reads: CASSLVSNEKLFF. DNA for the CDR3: TGTGCCAGCAGCTTAGTGTCAAATGAAAAACTGTTTTTT.

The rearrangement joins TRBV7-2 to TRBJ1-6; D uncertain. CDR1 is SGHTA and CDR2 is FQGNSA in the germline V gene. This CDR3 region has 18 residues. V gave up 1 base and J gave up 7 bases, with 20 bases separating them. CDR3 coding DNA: TGTGCCAGCAGCTTAGTAGCGAGGATCACAGCGAAAAATTCACCCCTCCACTTT. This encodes CASSLVARITAKNSPLHF.

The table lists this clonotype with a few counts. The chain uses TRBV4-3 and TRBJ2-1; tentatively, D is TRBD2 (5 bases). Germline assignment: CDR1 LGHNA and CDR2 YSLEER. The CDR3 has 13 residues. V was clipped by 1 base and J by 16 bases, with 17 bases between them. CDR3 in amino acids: CASSQAPGESCFF. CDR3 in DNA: TGCGCCAGCAGCCAAGCCCCCGGGGAGTCATGTTTCTTC.

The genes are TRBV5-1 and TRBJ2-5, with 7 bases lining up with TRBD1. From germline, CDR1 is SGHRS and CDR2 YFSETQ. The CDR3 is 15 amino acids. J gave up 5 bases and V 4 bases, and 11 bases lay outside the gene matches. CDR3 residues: CASSKTGTAPETQYF. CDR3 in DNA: TGCGCCAGCAGCAAAACCGGGACAGCACCGGAGACCCAGTACTTC.

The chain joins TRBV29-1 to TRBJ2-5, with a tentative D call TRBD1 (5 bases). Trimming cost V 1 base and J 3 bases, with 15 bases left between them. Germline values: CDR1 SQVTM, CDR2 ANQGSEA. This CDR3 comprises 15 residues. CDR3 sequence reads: CSVEVLVRREETQYF. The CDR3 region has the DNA TGCAGCGTTGAAGTTCTCGTTCGCAGGGAAGAGACCCAGTACTTC.

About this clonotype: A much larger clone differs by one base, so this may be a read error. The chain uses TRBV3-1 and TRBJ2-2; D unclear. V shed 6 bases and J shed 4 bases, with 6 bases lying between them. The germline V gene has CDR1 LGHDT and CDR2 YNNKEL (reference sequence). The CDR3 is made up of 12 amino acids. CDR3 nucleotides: TGTGCCAGCAGACAGAGCACCGGGGAGCTGTTTTTT. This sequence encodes CASRQSTGELFF.

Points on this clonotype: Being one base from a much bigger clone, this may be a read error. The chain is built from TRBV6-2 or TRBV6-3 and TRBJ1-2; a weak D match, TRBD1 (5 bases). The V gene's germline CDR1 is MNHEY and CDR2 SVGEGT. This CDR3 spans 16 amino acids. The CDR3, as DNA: TGTGCCAGCAGTTACTTCACCGGGGGGGACGGCGATGGCCACACCTTC. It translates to CASSYFTGGDGDGHTF.

CDR3 DNA: TGTGCCAGCAGTTACGGGGGGCCAGCGGGCCGCGGGAATGAGCAGTTCTTC. Residues: CASSYGGPAGRGNEQFF. The chain combines TRBV6-2 or TRBV6-3 with TRBJ2-1, with D tentatively TRBD1 or TRBD2 (6 bases each). Per the germline V gene, CDR1 is MNHEY and CDR2 is SVGEGT. This CDR3 region has 17 residues. Deletions cut 2 bases from V and 7 bases from J, with 21 bases between.

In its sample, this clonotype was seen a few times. The CDR3 is CASSLSASGGGETQYF. The CDR3 DNA reads TGTGCCAGCAGTTTATCGGCTAGCGGGGGGGGAGAGACCCAGTACTTC. This chain connects TRBV28 to TRBJ2-1, with 12 bases that match TRBD2. The last part of the DNA fits TRBJ2-5 better; the J call may be wrong. The CDR3 loop spans 16 amino acids. The germline CDR1 and CDR2 sequences are MDHEN and SYDVKM.

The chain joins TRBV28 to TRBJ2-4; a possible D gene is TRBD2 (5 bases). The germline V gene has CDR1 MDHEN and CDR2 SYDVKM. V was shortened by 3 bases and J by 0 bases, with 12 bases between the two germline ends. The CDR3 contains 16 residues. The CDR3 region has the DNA TGTGCCAGCAGTTTGTCGGGGTTGGGAGCCAAAAACATTCAGTACTTC. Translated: CASSLSGLGAKNIQYF. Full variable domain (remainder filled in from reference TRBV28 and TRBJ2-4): DVKVTQSSRYLVKRTGEKVFLECVQDMDHENMFWYRQDPGLGLRLIYFSYDVKMKEKGDIPEGYSVSREKKERFSLILESASTNQTSMYLCASSLSGLGAKNIQYFGAGTRLSVL.

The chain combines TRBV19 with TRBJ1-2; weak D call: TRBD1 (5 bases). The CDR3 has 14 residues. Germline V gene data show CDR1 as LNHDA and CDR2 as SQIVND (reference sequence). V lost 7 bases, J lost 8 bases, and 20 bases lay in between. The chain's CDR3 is CASTDRGRSDGYTF. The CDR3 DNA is TGTGCCAGTACCGACAGAGGAAGATCGGACGGCTACACCTTC.

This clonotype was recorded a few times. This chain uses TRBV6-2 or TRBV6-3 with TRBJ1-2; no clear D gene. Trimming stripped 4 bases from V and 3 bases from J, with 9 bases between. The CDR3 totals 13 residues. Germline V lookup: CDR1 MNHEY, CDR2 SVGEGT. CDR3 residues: CASSFSGYYGYTF. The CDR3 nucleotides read TGTGCCAGCAGTTTCAGCGGATACTATGGCTACACCTTC.

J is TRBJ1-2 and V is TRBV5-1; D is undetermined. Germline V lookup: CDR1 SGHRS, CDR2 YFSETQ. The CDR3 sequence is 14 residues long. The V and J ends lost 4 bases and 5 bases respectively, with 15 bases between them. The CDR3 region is CASSPGRLEYGYTF. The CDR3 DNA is TGCGCCAGCAGCCCGGGTAGGCTTGAGTATGGCTACACCTTC. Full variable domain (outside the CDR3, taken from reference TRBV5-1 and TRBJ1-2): KAGVTQTPRYLIKTRGQQVTLSCSPISGHRSVSWYQQTPGQGLQFLFEYFSETQRNKGNFPGRFSGRQFSNSRSEMNVSTLELGDSALYLCASSPGRLEYGYTFGSGTRLTVV.

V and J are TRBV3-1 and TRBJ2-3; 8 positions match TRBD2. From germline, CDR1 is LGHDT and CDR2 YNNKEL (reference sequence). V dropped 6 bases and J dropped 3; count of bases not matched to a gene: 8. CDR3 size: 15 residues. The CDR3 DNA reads TGTGCCAGCAGGAGGAGCGGGGGCAATACAGATACGCAGTATTTT. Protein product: CASRRSGGNTDTQYF.

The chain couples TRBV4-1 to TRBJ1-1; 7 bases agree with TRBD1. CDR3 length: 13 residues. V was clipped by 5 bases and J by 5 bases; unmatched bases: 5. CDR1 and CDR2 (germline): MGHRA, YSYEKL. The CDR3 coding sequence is TGCGCCAGCAGCGGGGACAGTAGGACTGAAGCTTTCTTT. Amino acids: CASSGDSRTEAFF.

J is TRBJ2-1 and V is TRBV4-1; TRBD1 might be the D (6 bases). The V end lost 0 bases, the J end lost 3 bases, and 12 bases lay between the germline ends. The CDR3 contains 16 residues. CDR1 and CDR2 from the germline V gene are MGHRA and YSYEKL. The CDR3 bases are TGCGCCAGCAGCCAAGAACCAGGGGAGAACTACAATGAGCAGTTCTTC. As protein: CASSQEPGENYNEQFF.

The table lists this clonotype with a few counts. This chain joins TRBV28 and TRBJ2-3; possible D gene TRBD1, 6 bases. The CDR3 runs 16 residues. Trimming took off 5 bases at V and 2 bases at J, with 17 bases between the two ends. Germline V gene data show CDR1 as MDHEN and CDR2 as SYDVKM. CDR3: CASSPHTGPHTDTQYF. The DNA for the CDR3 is TGTGCCAGCAGTCCCCACACAGGGCCCCACACAGATACGCAGTATTTT.

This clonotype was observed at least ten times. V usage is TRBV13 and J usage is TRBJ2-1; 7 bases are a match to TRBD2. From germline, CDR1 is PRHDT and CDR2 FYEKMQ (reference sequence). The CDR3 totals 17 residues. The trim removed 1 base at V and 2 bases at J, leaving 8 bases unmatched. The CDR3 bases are TGTGCCAGCAGCTTAGAGGGCTGGCGGGAGACCTACAATGAGCAGTTCTTC. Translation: CASSLEGWRETYNEQFF. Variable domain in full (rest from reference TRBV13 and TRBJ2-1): AAGVIQSPRHLIKEKRETATLKCYPIPRHDTVYWYQQGPGQDPQFLISFYEKMQSDKGSIPDRFSAQQFSDYHSELNMSSLELGDSALYFCASSLEGWRETYNEQFFGPGTRLTVL.

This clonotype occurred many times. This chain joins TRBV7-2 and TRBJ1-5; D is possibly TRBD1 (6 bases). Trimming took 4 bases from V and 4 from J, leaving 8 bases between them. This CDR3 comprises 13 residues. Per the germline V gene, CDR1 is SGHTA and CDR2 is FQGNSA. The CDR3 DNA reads TGTGCCAGCAGCTCCAGGGGTAATCAGCCCCAGCATTTT. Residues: CASSSRGNQPQHF.

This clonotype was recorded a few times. The CDR3 coding sequence is TGTGCCAGCAGCCTGAGACAGGCCCTCTACAATGAGCAGTTCTTC. This encodes CASSLRQALYNEQFF. This chain uses TRBV7-3 with TRBJ2-1; D perhaps matches TRBD1 (6 bases). Trimming left V 5 bases short and J 3 bases short, with 14 bases between. In germline, CDR1 is SGHTA, CDR2 FQGTGA. This CDR3 comprises 15 residues.

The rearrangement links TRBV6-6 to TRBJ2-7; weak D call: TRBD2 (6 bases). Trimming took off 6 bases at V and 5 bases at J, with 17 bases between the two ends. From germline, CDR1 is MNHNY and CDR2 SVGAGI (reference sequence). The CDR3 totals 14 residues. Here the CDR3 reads CASRGLAAVDEQYF. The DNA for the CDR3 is TGTGCCAGCAGGGGACTGGCCGCTGTGGACGAGCAGTACTTC.

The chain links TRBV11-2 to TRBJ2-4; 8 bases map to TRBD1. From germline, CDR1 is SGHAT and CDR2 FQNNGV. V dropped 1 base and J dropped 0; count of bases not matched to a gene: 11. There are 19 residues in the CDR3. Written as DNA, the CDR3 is TGTGCCAGCAGCTTAGGCCGGGACAGGATCCTTTCAGCCAAAAACATTCAGTACTTC. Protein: CASSLGRDRILSAKNIQYF.

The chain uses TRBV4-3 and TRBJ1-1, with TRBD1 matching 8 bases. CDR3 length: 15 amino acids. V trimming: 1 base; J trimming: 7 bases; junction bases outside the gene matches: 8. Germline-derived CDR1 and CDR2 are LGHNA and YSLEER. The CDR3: CASSQVDREWSEAFF. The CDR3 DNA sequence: TGCGCCAGCAGCCAAGTGGACAGGGAGTGGAGTGAAGCTTTCTTT.

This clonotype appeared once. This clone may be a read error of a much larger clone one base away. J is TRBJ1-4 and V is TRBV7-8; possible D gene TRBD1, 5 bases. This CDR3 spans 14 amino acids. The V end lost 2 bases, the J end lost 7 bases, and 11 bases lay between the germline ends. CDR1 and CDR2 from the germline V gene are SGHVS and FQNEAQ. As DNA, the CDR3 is TGTGCCAGCAGCTTATCAGGGTTAGGTGAAAAACTGTTTTTT. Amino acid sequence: CASSLSGLGEKLFF.

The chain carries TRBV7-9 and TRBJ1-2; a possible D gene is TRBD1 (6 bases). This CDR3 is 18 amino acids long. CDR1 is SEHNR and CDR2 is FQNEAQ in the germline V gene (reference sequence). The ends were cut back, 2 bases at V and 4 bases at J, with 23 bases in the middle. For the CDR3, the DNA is TGTGCCAGCAGCTTATCGTACAGGGTGGTGGAGTTTTCCTATGGCTACACCTTC. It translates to CASSLSYRVVEFSYGYTF.

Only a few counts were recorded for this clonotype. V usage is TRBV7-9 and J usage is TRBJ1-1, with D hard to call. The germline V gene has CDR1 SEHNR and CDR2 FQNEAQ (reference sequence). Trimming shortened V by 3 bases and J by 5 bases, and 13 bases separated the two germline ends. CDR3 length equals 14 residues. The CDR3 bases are TGTGCCAGCAGCTTGGGCGTGTCGGGAACTGAAGCTTTCTTT. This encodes CASSLGVSGTEAFF.